This TCR beta chain stems from a study of metastatic and nonmetastatic thyroid tumors. The study's findings and limits: The reported finding was significantly higher TCR beta diversity in malignant thyroid tumors relative to benign nodules, in blood and tumor.

This clone was found many times. Its antigen is unknown. Other DNA sequences in the same sample also yield this CDR3. In the source study's methods: Construction of a distant-metastasis classifier for papillary thyroid cancer relied on CDR3 differences across clinicopathological groups. TCRdb used MiXCR to call clones anew from the PCR reads. It is TCRdb's table, rather than the study itself, that gives the V and J calls and clone size. Of roughly 64,000 clones listed, about 4% are singletons. Every patient was untreated before thyroid surgery. This receptor was obtained from a female donor with papillary thyroid cancer or a benign thyroid nodule (not recorded which). Some clones in this sample may be carry-over from other donors' samples. The sample comprised blood.

DNA for the CDR3: TGTGCCAGCAGTGAATGGGGTGGCGGGGCTCGGGGAGGCTACACCTTC. Translating gives CASSEWGGGARGGYTF. V and J are TRBV25-1 and TRBJ1-2, with D perhaps TRBD1 (5 bases). The CDR3 covers 16 residues. The V gene's germline CDR1 is MGHDK and CDR2 SYGVNS. V lost 1 base and J lost 8, with 20 bases in between.